These 3 T cell receptor beta chains were all obtained from the same sample, sequenced in a study of blood T cell repertoires in COVID-19. Sequencing used immunoSEQ multiplex PCR; TCRdb keeps in-frame clones, though not all of them. Among hundreds of thousands of clones, 75% to 90% were seen once, and the ten largest hold approximately 9.8%. Material for sequencing was PBMCs or T cells enriched from blood (not recorded which). These receptors were obtained from a woman in her forties who had recovered from COVID-19.

The V call is TRBV30, the J call TRBJ2-1, with 10 bases matching TRBD2. V shed 0 bases, J shed 8 bases, and the junction held 13 bases outside the gene matches. This CDR3 comprises 17 residues. CDR1 and CDR2 (germline): GTSNPN, SVGIG (reference sequence). Here the CDR3 reads CAWSVLRLAGSRDEQFF. The CDR3 DNA follows: TGTGCCTGGAGTGTCCTCAGACTAGCGGGCTCTAGGGATGAGCAGTTCTTC.

V and J are TRBV7-2 and TRBJ1-2, with D unresolved. The CDR3 runs to 14 residues. The V end lost 4 bases, the J end lost 2 bases, and 11 bases lay between the germline ends. The germline CDR1 and CDR2 sequences are SGHTA and FQGNSA. The CDR3 spells CASSSPGGNYGYTF. For the CDR3, the DNA is TGTGCCAGCAGCTCCCCGGGTGGGAACTATGGCTACACCTTC.

The genes are TRBV2 and TRBJ1-3; D gene unclear. V was shortened by 2 bases and J by 2 bases, with 10 bases between the two germline ends. The CDR3 totals 15 residues. Germline V gives CDR1 SNHLY, CDR2 FYNNEI. The CDR3 DNA follows: TGTGCCAGCAGTGAAAGGCGGGTACCTGGAAACACCATATATTTT. It codes for CASSERRVPGNTIYF.